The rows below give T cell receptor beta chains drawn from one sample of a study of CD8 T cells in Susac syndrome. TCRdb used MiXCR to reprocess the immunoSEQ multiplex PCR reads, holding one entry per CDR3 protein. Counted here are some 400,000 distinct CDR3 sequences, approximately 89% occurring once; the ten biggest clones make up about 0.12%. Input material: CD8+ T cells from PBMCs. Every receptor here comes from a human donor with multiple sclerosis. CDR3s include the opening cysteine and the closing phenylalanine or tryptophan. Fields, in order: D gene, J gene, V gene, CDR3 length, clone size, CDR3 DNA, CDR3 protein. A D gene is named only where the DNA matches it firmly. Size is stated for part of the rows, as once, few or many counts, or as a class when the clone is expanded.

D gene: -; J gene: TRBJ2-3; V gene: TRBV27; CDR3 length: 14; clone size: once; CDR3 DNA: TGTGCCAGCAGAGGTATAGAATCGGGAGATACGCAGTATTTT; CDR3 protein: CASRGIESGDTQYF
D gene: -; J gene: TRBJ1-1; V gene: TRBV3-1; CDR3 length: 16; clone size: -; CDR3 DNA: TGTGCCAGCAGCCCACCGCCAGCGGGGCGAAGCACTGAAGCTTTCTTT; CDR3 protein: CASSPPPAGRSTEAFF
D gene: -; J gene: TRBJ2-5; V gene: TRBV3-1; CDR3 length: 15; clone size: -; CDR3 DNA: TGTGCCAGCAGCCTCCCGAACAGTGCAGGAGAGACCCAGTACTTC; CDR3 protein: CASSLPNSAGETQYF
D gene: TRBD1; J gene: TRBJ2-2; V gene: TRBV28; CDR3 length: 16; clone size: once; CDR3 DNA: TGTGCCAGCAGCCCCGTGGAGACAGGGAGCATAGGGGAGCTGTTTTTT; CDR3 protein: CASSPVETGSIGELFF
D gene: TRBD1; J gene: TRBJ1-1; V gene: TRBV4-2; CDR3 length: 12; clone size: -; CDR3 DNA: TGTGCCAGCGAAAATGACAGGGGGGAAGCTTTCTTT; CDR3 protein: CASENDRGEAFF
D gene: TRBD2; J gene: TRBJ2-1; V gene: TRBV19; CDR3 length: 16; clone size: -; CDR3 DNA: TGTGCCAGTAGTGTAGCGGGAGGAAGCTCCTACAATGAGCAGTTCTTC; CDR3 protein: CASSVAGGSSYNEQFF
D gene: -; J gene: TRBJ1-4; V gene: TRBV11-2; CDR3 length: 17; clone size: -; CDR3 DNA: TGTGCCAGCAGCTTAGTGGGCAGTCACCCAACTAATGAAAAACTGTTTTTT; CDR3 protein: CASSLVGSHPTNEKLFF
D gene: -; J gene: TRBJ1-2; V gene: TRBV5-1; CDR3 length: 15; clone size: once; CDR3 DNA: TGCGCCAGCAGCTTGGTACCCGGGTGGGTCTATGGCTACACCTTC; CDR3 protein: CASSLVPGWVYGYTF
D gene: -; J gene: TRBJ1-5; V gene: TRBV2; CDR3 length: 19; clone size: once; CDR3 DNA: TGTGCCAGCAGACTCGCCCGGGACAACACTCCACCCGGGAATCAGCCCCAGCATTTT; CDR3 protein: CASRLARDNTPPGNQPQHF
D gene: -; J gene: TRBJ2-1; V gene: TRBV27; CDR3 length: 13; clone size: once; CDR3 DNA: TGTGCCAGCAGTTTGGGAGCGATCAATGAGCAGTTCTTC; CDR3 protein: CASSLGAINEQFF
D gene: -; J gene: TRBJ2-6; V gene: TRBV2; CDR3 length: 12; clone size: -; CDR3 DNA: TGTGCCAGCCCACTTTCGGCCAACGTCCTGACTTTC; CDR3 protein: CASPLSANVLTF
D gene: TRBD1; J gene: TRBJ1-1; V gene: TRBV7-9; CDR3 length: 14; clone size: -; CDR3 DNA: TGTGCCAGCAGCCCCTGGGACAGGAACACTGAAGCTTTCTTT; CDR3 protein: CASSPWDRNTEAFF
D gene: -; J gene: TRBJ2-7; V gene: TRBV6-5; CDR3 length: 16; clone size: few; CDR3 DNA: TGTGCCAGCAGTTCCCCGGCGGGACAGTACTCCTACGAGCAGTACTTC; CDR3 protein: CASSSPAGQYSYEQYF
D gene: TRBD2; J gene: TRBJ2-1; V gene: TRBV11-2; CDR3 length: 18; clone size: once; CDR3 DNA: TGTGCCAGCAGCCTCCCGGGACTAGCGGACAGCTCCTACAATGAGCAGTTCTTC; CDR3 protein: CASSLPGLADSSYNEQFF